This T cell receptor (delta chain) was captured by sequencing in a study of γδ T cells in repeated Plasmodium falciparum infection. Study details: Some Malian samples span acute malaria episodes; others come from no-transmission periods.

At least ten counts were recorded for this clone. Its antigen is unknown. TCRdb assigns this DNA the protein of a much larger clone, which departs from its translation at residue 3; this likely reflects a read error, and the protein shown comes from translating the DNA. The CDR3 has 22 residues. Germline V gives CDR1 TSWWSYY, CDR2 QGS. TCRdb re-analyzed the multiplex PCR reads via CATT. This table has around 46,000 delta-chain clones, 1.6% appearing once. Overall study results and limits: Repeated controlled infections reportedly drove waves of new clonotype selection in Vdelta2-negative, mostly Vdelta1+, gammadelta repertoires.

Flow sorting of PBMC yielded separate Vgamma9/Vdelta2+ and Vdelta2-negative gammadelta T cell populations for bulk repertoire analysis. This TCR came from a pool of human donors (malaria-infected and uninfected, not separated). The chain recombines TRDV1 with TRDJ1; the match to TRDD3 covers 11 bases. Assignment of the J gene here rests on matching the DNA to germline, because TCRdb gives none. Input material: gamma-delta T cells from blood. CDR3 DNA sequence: TGTGCTATTGGGGACTCCCCTCCTAAAGGGGATGGGGGATACGGGAAAGGCGATAAACTCATCTTT. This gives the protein CAIGDSPPKGDGGYGKGDKLIF.